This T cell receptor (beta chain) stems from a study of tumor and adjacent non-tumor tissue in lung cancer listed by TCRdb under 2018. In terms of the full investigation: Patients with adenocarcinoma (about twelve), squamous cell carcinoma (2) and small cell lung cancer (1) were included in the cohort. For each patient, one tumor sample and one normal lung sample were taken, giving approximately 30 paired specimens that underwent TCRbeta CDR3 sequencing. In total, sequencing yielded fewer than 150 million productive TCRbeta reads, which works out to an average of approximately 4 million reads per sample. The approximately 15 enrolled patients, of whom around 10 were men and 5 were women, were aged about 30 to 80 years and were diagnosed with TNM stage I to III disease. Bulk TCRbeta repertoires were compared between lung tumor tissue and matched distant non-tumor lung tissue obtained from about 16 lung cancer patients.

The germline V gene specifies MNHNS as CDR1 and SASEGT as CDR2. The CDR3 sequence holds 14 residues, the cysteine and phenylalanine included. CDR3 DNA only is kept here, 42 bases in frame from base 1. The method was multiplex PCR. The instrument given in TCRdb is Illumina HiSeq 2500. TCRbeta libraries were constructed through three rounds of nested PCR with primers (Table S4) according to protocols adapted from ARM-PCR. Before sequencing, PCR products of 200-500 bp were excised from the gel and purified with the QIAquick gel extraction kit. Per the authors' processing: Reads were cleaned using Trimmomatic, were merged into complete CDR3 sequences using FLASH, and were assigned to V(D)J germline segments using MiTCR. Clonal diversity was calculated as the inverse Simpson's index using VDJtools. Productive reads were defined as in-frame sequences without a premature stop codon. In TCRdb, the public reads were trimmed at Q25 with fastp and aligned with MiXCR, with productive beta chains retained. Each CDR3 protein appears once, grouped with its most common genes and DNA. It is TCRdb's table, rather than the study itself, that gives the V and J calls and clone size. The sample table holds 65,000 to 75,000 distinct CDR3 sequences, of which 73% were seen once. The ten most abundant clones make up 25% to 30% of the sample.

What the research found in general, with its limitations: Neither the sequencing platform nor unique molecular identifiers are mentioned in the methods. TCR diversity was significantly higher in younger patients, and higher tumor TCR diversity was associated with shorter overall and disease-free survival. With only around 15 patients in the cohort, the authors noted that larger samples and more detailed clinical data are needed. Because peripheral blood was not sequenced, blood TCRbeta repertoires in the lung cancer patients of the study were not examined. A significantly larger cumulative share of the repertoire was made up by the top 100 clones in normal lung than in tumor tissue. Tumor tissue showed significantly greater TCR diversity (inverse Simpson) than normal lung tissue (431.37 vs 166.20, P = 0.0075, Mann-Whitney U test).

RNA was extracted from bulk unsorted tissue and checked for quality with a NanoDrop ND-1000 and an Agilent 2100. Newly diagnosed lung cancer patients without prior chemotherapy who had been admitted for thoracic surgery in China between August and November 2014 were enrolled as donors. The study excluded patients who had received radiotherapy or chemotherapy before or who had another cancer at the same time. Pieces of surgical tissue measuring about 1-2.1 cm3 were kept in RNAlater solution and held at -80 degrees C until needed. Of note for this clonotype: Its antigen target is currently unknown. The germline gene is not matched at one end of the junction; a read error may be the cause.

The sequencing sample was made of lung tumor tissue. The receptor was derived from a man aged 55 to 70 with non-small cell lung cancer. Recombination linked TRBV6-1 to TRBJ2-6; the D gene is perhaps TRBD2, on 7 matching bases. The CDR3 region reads CANRPQAGANVPTF. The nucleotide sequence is TGTGCCAACAGACCTCAGGCGGGGGCCAACGTCCCGACTTTC.